This T cell receptor (beta chain) was captured by sequencing in a study of T-cell reconstitution after alpha-beta-depleted transplantation in children (dated by TCRdb to the mid-2010s). Some background on the complete study: The study quantitatively tracked T-cell immune reconstitution after TCRalphabeta/CD19-depleted allogeneic hematopoietic cell transplantation in children using TCR repertoire profiling.

The library was built by means of PCR. Sequenced using an Illumina HiSeq 2500. TCR library preparation used molecular barcoding, with unique molecular identifiers applied to normalize quantification of the TCRbeta repertoire. TCRdb redid the processing of the public reads, applying fastp at Q25 and MiXCR, and retained in-frame beta chains. When rows share a CDR3 protein, they turn into one entry using the most common DNA and genes. The sample profile shows about 240,000 distinct CDR3 sequences; around 12% of them were found once. 2.6% of the sample lies in the top ten. V and J are truncated by 0 bases and 10 bases respectively, leaving an intervening sequence of 15 bases. The CDR3 sequence holds 14 residues, the cysteine and phenylalanine included. The CDR3 DNA has 42 bases and is translated from base 1. For CDR1 and CDR2, the germline V gene lists MRHNA and SNTAGT. A word on this clonotype: This receptor's antigen is unknown. No base quality values were provided; no much bigger clone lies one nucleotide off.

This clonotype was obtained from a human donor who donated a stem cell graft to a child with acute lymphoblastic leukemia. The sequence is built from TRBV6-4 and TRBJ1-1, with no D gene named confidently. Sequenced here: PBMCs from the stem cell graft donor, sampled from the stem cell graft. The DNA is as follows: TGTGCCAGCAGTGACTCGAATACCGGGCGGGGAGCTTTCTTT. Its translation is CASSDSNTGRGAFF.